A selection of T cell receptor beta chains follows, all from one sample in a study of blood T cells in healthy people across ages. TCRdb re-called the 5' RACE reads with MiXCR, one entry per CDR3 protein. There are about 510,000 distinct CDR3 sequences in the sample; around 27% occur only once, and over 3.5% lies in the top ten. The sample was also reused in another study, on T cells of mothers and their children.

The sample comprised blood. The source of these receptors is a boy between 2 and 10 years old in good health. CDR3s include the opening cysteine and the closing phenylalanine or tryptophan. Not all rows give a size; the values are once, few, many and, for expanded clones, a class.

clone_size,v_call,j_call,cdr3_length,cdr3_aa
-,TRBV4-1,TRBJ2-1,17,CASSSVTGPGSYNEHFF
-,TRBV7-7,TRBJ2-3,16,CASSLGPSGTTDTQYF
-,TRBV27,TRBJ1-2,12,CASSDRGQGHTF
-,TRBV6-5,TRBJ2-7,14,CASSYSRAAYEQYF
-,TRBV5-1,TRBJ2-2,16,CASSLAQGRIGGELFF
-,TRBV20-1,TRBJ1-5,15,CSARDGREGNQPQHF
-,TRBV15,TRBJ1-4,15,CATSLSMADPEKLFF
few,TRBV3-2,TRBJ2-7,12,CASQWGSYEQYF
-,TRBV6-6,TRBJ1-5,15,CASSYEGQLNQPQHF
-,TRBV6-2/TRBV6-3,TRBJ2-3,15,CASSYERRHTDTQYF
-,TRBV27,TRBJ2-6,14,CASSLTTGANVLTF
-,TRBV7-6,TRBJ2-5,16,CASSLRLAGRQETQYF
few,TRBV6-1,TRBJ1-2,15,CASSEAATGLEGYTF
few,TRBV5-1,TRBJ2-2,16,CASSAGNRQNTGELFF
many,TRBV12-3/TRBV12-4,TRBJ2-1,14,CASSFKGWYNEQFF
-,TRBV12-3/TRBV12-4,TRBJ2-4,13,CASSPERENIQYF
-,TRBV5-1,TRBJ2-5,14,CASSRPDTRETQYF
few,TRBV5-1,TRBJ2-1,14,CASSSDSITGEQFF
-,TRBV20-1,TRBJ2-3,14,CSARYLAISDTQYF
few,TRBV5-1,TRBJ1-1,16,CASSWRTGGAFSEAFF
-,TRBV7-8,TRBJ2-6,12,CASSYGANVLTF
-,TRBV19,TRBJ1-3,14,CASRSTGSGNTIYF
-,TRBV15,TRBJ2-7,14,CATSRDHASDEQYF
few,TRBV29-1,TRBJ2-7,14,CSVEFGTGSYEQYF
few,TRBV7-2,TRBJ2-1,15,CASSPTSGDYNEQFF
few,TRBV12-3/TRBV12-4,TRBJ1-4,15,CASSKLSGLVEKLFF
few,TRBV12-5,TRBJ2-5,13,CASGSTDQETQYF
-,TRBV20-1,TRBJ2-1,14,CSARDRTRVNEQFF
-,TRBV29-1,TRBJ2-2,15,CSVGSRTRFSGELFF
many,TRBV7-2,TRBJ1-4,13,CASSSQINEKLFF
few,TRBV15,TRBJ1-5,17,CATSREGHTPLNQPQHF
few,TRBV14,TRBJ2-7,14,CASSLSFRAEGQYF
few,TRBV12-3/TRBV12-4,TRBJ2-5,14,CASSTTGVEETQYF
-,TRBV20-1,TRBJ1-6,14,CSAREGQENSPLHF
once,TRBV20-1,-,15,CSARRGTSGRQTQYF
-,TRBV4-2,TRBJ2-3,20,CASSQDGTDFGGGITDTQYF
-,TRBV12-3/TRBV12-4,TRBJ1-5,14,CASSSTGGAKPQHF
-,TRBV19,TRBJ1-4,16,CASSTSLRATNEKLFF
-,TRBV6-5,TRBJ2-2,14,CASSFGRGAGELFF
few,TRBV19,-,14,CASSAGQLSYEQYF
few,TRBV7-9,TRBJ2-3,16,CASSHPWGANVDTQYF
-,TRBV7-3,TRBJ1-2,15,CASSFGQGRRDGYTF
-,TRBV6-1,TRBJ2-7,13,CASSDADIYEQYF
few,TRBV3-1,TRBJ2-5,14,CASSHRARAETQYF
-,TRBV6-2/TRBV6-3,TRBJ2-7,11,CASGQNYEQYF
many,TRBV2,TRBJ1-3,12,CARKLSGNTIYF
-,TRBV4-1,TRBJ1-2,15,CASSQLGQGLYGYTF
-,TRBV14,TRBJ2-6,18,CASSQEARSSSGANVLTF
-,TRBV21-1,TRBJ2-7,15,CASSKREVGKDEQYF
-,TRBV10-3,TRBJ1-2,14,CASNSGQMLSGYTF